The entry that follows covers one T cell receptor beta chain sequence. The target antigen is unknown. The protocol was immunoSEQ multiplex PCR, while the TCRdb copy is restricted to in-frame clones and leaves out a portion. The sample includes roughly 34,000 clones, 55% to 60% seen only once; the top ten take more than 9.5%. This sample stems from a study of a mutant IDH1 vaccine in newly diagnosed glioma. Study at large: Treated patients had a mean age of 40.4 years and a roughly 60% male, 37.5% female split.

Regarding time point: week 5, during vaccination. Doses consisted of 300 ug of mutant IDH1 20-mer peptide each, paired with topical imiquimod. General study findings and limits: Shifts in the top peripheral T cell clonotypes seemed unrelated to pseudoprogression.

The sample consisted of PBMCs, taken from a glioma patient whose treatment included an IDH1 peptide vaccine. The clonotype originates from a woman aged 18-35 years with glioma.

This CDR3 reads CASNSPRGGGSSETQYF. The CDR3 DNA reads TGTGCCAGTAACTCCCCCAGGGGTGGGGGATCTTCAGAGACCCAGTACTTC. The chain employs TRBV19 and TRBJ2-5; the D gene is possibly TRBD1 (6 bases). CDR1 is LNHDA, CDR2 SQIVND, per germline (reference sequence). V was pared by 7 bases and J by 4 bases, with 25 bases between. The CDR3 extends over 17 amino acids.